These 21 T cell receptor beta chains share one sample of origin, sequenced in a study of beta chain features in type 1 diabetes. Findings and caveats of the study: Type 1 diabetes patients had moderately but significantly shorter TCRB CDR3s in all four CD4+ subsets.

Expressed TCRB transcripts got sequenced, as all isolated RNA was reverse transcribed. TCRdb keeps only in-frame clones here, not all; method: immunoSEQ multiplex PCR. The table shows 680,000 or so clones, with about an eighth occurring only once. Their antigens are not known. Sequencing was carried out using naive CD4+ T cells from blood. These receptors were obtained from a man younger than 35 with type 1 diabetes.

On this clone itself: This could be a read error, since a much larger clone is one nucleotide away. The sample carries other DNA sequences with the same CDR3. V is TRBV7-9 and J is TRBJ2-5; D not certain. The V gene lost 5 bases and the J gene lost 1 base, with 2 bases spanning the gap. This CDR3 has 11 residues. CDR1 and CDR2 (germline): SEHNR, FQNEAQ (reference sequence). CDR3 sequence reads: CASSVQETQYF. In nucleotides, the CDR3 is TGTGCCAGCAGCGTCCAAGAGACCCAGTACTTC.

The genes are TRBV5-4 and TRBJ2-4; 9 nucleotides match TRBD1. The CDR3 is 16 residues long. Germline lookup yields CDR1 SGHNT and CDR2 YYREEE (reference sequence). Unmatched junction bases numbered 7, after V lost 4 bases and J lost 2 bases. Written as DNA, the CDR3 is TGTGCCAGCAGCCGTCCCGGGACAGGGACCAAAAACATTCAGTACTTC. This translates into CASSRPGTGTKNIQYF. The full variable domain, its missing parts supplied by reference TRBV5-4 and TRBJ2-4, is ETGVTQSPTHLIKTRGQQVTLRCSSQSGHNTVSWYQQALGQGPQFIFQYYREEENGRGNFPPRFSGLQFPNYSSELNVNALELDDSALYLCASSRPGTGTKNIQYFGAGTRLSVL.

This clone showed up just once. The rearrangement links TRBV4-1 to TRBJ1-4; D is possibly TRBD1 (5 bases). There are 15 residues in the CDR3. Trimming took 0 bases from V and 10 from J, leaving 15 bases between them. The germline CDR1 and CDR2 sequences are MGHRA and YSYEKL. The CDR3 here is CASSQEPGTTGKLFF. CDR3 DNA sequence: TGCGCCAGCAGCCAAGAACCCGGGACGACGGGAAAACTGTTTTTT.

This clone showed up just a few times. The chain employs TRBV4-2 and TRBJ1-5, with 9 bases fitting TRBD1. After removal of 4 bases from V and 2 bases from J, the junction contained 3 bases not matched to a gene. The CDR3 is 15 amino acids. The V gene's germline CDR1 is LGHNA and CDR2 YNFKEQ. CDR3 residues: CASSLRTGGNQPQHF. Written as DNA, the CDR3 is TGTGCCAGCAGCCTTCGGACAGGGGGCAATCAGCCCCAGCATTTT.

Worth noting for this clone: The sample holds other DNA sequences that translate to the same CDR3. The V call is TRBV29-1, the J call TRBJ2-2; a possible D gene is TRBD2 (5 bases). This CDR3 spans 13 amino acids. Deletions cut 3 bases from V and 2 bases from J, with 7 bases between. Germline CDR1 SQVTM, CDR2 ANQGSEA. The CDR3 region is CSVDRGNTGELFF. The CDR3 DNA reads TGCAGCGTTGACCGGGGTAACACCGGGGAGCTGTTTTTT.

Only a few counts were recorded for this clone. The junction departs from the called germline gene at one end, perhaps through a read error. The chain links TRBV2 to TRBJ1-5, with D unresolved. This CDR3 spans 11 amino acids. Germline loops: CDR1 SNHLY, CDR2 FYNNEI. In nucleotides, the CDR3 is TGTGCCAGCAGCGAAGAAGGGCCCCAGCATTTT. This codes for CASSEEGPQHF.

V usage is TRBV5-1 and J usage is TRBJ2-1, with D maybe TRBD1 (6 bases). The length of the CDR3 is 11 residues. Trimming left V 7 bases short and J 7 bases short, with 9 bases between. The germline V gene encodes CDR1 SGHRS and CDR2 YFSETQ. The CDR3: CASRQGNEQFF. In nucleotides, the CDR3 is TGCGCCAGCCGGCAGGGGAATGAGCAGTTCTTC.

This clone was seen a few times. This chain's CDR3 is CASSSEGESYNEQFF. The CDR3, as DNA: TGTGCCAGCAGCTCGGAAGGGGAATCCTACAATGAGCAGTTCTTC. The chain joins TRBV5-4 to TRBJ2-1; D might be TRBD1 (5 bases). CDR1 is SGHNT and CDR2 is YYREEE in the germline V gene (reference sequence). V dropped 3 bases and J dropped 1 base, with 11 bases sitting between them. This CDR3 is 15 amino acids long.

CDR3 DNA sequence: TGTGCCAGTAGCGCCCGGAGTTCTGGGGCCAACGTCCTGACTTTC. Protein product: CASSARSSGANVLTF. The gene calls are TRBV19 and TRBJ2-6, with D hard to call. Germline assignment: CDR1 LNHDA and CDR2 SQIVND (reference sequence). V was clipped by 6 bases and J by 1 base, with 10 bases between them. The CDR3 contains 15 residues.

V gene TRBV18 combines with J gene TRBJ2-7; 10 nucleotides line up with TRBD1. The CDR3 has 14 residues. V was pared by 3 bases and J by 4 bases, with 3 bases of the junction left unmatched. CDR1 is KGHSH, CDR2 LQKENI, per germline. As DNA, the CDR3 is TGTGCCAGCTCACCGTCGGACAGGGGGTACGAGCAGTACTTC. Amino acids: CASSPSDRGYEQYF.

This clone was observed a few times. The chain's CDR3 is CASSNRDRARNEQYF. The CDR3 nucleotides are TGTGCCAGCAGTAACCGGGACAGGGCAAGAAACGAGCAGTACTTC. The chain uses TRBV25-1 and TRBJ2-7; 9 bases are shared with TRBD1. The CDR3 consists of 15 residues. After removal of 5 bases from V and 5 bases from J, the junction contained 10 bases not matched to a gene. Germline V lookup: CDR1 MGHDK, CDR2 SYGVNS.

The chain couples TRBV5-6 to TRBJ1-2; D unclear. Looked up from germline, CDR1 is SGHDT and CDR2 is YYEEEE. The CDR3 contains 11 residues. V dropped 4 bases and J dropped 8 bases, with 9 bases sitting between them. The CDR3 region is CASSRTSGYTF. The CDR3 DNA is TGTGCCAGCAGCCGGACGTCCGGCTACACCTTC.

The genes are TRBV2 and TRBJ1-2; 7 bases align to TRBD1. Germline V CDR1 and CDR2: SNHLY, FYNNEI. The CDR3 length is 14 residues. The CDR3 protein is CVGETGLSNYGYTF. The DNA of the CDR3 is TGTGTAGGCGAGACAGGGCTCTCTAACTATGGCTACACCTTC.

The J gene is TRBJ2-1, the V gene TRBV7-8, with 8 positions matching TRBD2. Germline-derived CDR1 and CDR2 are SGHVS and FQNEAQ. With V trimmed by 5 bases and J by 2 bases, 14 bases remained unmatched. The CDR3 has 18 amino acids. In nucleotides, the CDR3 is TGTGCCAGCAGCCTAGGACCCGGGACTAGTGGGACCTACAATGAGCAGTTCTTC. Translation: CASSLGPGTSGTYNEQFF.

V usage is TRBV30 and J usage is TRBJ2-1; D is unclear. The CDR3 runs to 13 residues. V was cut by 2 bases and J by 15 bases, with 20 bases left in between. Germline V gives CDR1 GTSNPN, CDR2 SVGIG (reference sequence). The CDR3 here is CAWSRQEKIKAFF. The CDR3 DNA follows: TGTGCCTGGAGTAGGCAGGAAAAGATAAAGGCGTTCTTC.

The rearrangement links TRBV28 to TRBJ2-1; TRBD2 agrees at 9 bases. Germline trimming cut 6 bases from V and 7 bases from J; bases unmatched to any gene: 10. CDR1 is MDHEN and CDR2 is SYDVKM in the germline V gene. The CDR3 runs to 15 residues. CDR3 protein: CASRAAGGPQNEQFF. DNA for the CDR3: TGTGCCAGCAGGGCCGCGGGGGGGCCTCAAAATGAGCAGTTCTTC.

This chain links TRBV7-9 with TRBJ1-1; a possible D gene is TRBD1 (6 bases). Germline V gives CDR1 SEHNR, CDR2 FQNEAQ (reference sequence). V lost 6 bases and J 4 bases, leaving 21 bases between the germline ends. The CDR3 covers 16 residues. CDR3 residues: CASSTNRGRRATEAFF. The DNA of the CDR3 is TGTGCCAGCAGTACGAACCGGGGGCGGAGGGCCACTGAAGCTTTCTTT.

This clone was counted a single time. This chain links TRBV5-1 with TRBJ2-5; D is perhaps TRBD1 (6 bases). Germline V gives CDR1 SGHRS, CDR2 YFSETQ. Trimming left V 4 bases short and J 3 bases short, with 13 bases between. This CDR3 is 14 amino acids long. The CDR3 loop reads CASSSPDREETQYF. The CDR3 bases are TGCGCCAGCAGCAGCCCGGACAGAGAAGAGACCCAGTACTTC.

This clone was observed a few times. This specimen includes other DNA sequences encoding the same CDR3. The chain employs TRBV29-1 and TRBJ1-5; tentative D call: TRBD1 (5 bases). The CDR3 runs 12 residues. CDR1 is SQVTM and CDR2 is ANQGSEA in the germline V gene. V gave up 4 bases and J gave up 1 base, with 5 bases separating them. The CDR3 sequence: CSVGGSNQPQHF. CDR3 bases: TGCAGCGTTGGGGGGAGCAATCAGCCCCAGCATTTT.

DNA of the CDR3: TGTGCCAGCAGCCGCGGCCCGGATGGCTACACCTTC. This translates into CASSRGPDGYTF. V usage is TRBV7-6 and J usage is TRBJ1-2; D remains unclear. Trimming pared 5 bases from V and 6 bases from J, leaving 10 bases between. The V gene's germline CDR1 is SGHVS and CDR2 FNYEAQ. The CDR3 loop spans 12 amino acids. The complete variable domain, with remaining parts taken from reference TRBV7-6 and TRBJ1-2, reads GAGVSQSPRYKVTKRGQDVALRCDPISGHVSLYWYRQALGQGPEFLTYFNYEAQQDKSGLPNDRFSAERPEGSISTLTIQRTEQRDSAMYRCASSRGPDGYTFGSGTRLTVV.

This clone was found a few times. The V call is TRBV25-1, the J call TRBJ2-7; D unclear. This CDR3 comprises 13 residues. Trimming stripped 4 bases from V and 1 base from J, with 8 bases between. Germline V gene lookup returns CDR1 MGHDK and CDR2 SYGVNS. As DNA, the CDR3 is TGTGCCAGCAGTGTAGGCAGGTCCTACGAGCAGTACTTC. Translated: CASSVGRSYEQYF.